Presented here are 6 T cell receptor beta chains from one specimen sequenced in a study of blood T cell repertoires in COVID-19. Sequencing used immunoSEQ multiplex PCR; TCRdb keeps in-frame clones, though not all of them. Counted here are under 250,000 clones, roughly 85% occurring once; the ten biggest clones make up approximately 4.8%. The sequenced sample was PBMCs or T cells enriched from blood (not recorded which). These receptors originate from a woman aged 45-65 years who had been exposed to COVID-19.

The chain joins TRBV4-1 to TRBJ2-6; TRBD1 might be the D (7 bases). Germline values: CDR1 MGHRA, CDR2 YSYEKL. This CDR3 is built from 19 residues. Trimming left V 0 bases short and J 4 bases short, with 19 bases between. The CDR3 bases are TGCGCCAGCAGCCAAGAGCGGGGCTCAGGGGGTCCCGGGGCCAACGTCCTGACTTTC. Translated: CASSQERGSGGPGANVLTF.

CDR3 sequence (DNA): TGCAGCGTTGGTCAGGGTTTGGTCGGGGAGCTGTTTTTT. It yields the protein CSVGQGLVGELFF. V is TRBV29-1 and J is TRBJ2-2; D is possibly TRBD1 (5 bases). Germline CDR1 is SQVTM and CDR2 is ANQGSEA. This CDR3 has 13 amino acids. V was shortened by 4 bases and J by 7 bases, with 13 bases between the two germline ends.

CDR3 sequence: CAISEEGAGGYGYTF. CDR3 coding DNA: TGTGCCATCAGTGAAGAGGGGGCTGGTGGCTATGGCTACACCTTC. The chain uses TRBV10-3 and TRBJ1-2; the match to TRBD1 covers 7 bases. Germline loops: CDR1 ENHRY, CDR2 SYGVKD. With 3 bases clipped from V and 4 bases from J, the junction kept 8 bases outside the gene matches. The CDR3 runs to 15 residues.

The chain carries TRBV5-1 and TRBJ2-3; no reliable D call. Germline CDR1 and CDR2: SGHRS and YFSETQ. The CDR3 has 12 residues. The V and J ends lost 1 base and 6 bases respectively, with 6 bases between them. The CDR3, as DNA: TGCGCCAGCAGCTTGCCCTCGGATACGCAGTATTTT. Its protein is CASSLPSDTQYF.

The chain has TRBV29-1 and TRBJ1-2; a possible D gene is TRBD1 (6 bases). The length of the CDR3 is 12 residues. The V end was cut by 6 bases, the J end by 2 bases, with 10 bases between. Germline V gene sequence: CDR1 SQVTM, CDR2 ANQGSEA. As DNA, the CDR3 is TGCAGCGTCCCCGGACAGAACTATGGCTACACCTTC. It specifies CSVPGQNYGYTF.

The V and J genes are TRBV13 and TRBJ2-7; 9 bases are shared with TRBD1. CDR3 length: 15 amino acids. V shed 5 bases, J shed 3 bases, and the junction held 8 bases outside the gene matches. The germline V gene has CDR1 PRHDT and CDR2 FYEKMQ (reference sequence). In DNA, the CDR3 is TGTGCCAGCAGCCCCGCCGGACAGGGGATCTACGAGCAGTACTTC. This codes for CASSPAGQGIYEQYF.